These T cell receptor beta chains were read from a single sample in a study of a mutant IDH1 vaccine in newly diagnosed glioma. No antigen has been assigned to these receptors. Only in-frame clones appear in the TCRdb table, and some are missing; sequencing was by immunoSEQ multiplex PCR. The sample records tens of thousands of clones, roughly four fifths being singletons. The sample consisted of PBMCs, taken from a glioma patient whose treatment included an IDH1 peptide vaccine. The receptor source for this set is a man aged 40-55 years with glioma. The CDR3 runs from the conserved cysteine through the conserved F or W. Fields, in order: clone size, D gene, J gene, V gene, CDR3 DNA, CDR3 protein. A D gene is named only where the DNA matches it firmly. Clone sizes are given selectively: once, few, many, or a class where the clone is expanded.

- | - | TRBJ2-7 | TRBV4-1 | TGCGCCAGCAGCCAAGAAGTTGCCCTCTCCTACGAGCAGTACTTC | CASSQEVALSYEQYF
- | - | TRBJ2-5 | TRBV6-5 | TGTGCCAGCGCCCTGGAGACCCAGTACTTC | CASALETQYF
few | TRBD1 | TRBJ2-4 | TRBV15 | TGTGCCACCAGCAGAGGGGGACAGGGAAAAAACATTCAGTACTTC | CATSRGGQGKNIQYF
- | - | TRBJ2-6 | TRBV19 | TGTGCCAGTAGCCCCCCGAAGGGAAAGTCTGGGGCCAACGTCCTGACTTTC | CASSPPKGKSGANVLTF
- | - | TRBJ2-3 | TRBV5-1 | TGCGCCAGCAGCTTGGGCGGGGCTTCGGATACGCAGTATTTT | CASSLGGASDTQYF
- | - | TRBJ1-2 | TRBV14 | TGTGCCAGCAGCCACAATGGAGCGCGCCGTAACTATGGCTACACCTTC | CASSHNGARRNYGYTF
- | - | TRBJ2-1 | TRBV30 | TGTGCCTGGAGTAGAGGGACTGGATACAATGAGCAGTTCTTC | CAWSRGTGYNEQFF
- | TRBD1 | TRBJ1-1 | TRBV10-3 | TGTGCCATCAGTGAGTCGGCAGGGGGCATGAACACTGAAGCTTTCTTT | CAISESAGGMNTEAFF
- | - | TRBJ1-1 | TRBV6-6 | TGTGCCAGCAGTTATGAGATGAACACTGAAGCTTTCTTT | CASSYEMNTEAFF
- | TRBD2 | TRBJ2-3 | TRBV2 | TGTGCCAGCAGGGGTGAGCGGGATCCGCAGTATTTT | CASRGERDPQYF
- | - | TRBJ2-5 | TRBV7-8 | TGTGCCAGCAGCTTTCCCCCCAGGGAAGAGACCCAGTACTTC | CASSFPPREETQYF
- | - | TRBJ2-1 | TRBV13 | TGTGCCAGCAGCGCCGGGACCCACTCCTACAATGAGCAGTTCTTC | CASSAGTHSYNEQFF
- | TRBD2 | TRBJ2-2 | TRBV6-4 | TGTGCCAGCAGTCACGGGACTAGCGGGACTGCGAACACCGGGGAGCTGTTTTTT | CASSHGTSGTANTGELFF
- | - | TRBJ1-2 | TRBV2 | TGTGCCAGCAGAATGGGTAGCCTTAACTATGGCTACACCTTC | CASRMGSLNYGYTF
- | - | TRBJ1-1 | TRBV7-8 | TGTGCCAGCAGCGACGGACATCTCCCTGAAGCTTTCTTT | CASSDGHLPEAFF
- | TRBD2 | TRBJ2-5 | TRBV7-6 | TGTGCCAGCAGCTTAGGTTTGGGACTAGCGGAACAAGAGACCCAGTACTTC | CASSLGLGLAEQETQYF
few | - | TRBJ1-2 | TRBV19 | TGTGCCAGTATTCTAACGCCTCAGGGGAGCTATGGCTACACCTTC | CASILTPQGSYGYTF
- | - | TRBJ1-2 | TRBV11-3 | TGTGCCAGCAGCCCCATTGGTATCGCTGGCTACACCTTC | CASSPIGIAGYTF
- | TRBD1 | TRBJ1-5 | TRBV5-1 | TGCGCCAGCAGCTACGGGACAGCCAATCAGCCCCAGCATTTT | CASSYGTANQPQHF
once | TRBD2 | TRBJ2-1 | TRBV4-3 | TGCGCCAGCAGCCAATTTCTAGCGGGGGGGCCCAATGAGCAGTTCTTC | CASSQFLAGGPNEQFF
- | TRBD1 | TRBJ2-1 | TRBV25-1 | TGTGCCAGCAGGGACAGGGCCTACAATGAGCAGTTCTTC | CASRDRAYNEQFF
few | - | TRBJ1-5 | TRBV28 | TGTGCCAGCAGTTTTTACAGAAGCAATCAGCCCCAGCATTTT | CASSFYRSNQPQHF
once | TRBD2 | TRBJ2-7 | TRBV29-1 | TGCAGCGGGTGGGATGGGGGACTACGCGAGCAGTACTTC | CSGWDGGLREQYF
- | TRBD1 | TRBJ2-5 | TRBV7-9 | TGTGCCAGCAGACAGACAGGGGGGAGAAAAGAGACCCAGTACTTC | CASRQTGGRKETQYF
once | - | TRBJ2-5 | TRBV18 | TGTGCCAGCTCACCATTATGGACGGGGGAAGAGACCCAGTACTTC | CASSPLWTGEETQYF
- | - | TRBJ1-5 | TRBV19 | TGTGCCAGTAGACGAGGGACATCAGGCAATCAGCCCCAGCATTTT | CASRRGTSGNQPQHF
- | - | TRBJ2-7 | TRBV4-1 | TGCGCCAGCAGCCAAGAGTTCCCCAGAGACGAGCAGTACTTC | CASSQEFPRDEQYF
- | - | TRBJ2-6 | TRBV7-2 | TGTGCCAGCAGCCTGGGACACCAGGCCAACGTCCTGACTTTC | CASSLGHQANVLTF
- | TRBD2 | TRBJ2-7 | TRBV9 | TGTGCCAGCAGCGTAGGCTCTAGCGGCCCCTCCTACGAGCAGTACTTC | CASSVGSSGPSYEQYF
- | - | TRBJ2-2 | TRBV27 | TGTGCCAGCACCCTTATTTCTCAGGGGTTCACCGGGGAGCTGTTTTTT | CASTLISQGFTGELFF
- | TRBD1 | TRBJ2-7 | TRBV4-3 | TGCGCCAGCAGCCAAGATGGATTGGCAGGGACAGGCTACGAGCAGTACTTC | CASSQDGLAGTGYEQYF
- | TRBD2 | TRBJ2-5 | TRBV7-2 | TGTGCCAGCAGCCCAGGGACTAGCGGGAGCCGAGAGCAAGAGACCCAGTACTTC | CASSPGTSGSREQETQYF
- | TRBD1 | TRBJ2-7 | TRBV7-8 | TGTGCCAGCAGCTTAGGGGACAGCTCCTACGAGCAGTACTTC | CASSLGDSSYEQYF
- | TRBD1 | TRBJ1-4 | TRBV18 | TGTGCCAGCTCACCAAAACCGGGACAGGGGGCCGAAAAACTGTTTTTT | CASSPKPGQGAEKLFF
- | - | TRBJ1-3 | TRBV9 | TGTGCCAGCAGCGTGACAGGAAAATACTCTGGAAACACCATATATTTT | CASSVTGKYSGNTIYF
- | - | TRBJ2-6 | TRBV21-1 | TGTGCCAGCAGCAAAGGGGGACAGGGACCCTCCTCTGGGGCCAACGTCCTGACTTTC | CASSKGGQGPSSGANVLTF
- | - | TRBJ2-1 | TRBV6-1 | TGTGCCAGCGGTAGGACGCAGAGCTCCTACAATGAGCAGTTCTTC | CASGRTQSSYNEQFF
- | TRBD1 | TRBJ2-7 | TRBV6-6 | TGTGCCAGCAGTTACCAGGGGGATTCCTACGAGCAGTACTTC | CASSYQGDSYEQYF
- | TRBD1 | TRBJ2-2 | TRBV9 | TGTGCCAGCAGCGGCAGGACAGGGGTCGCGAACACCGGGGAGCTGTTTTTT | CASSGRTGVANTGELFF
- | TRBD1 | TRBJ1-1 | TRBV25-1 | TGTGCCAGCAGTGTAGTCGTCGGGACAGGGGGCGCGGGGGCTGAAGCTTTCTTT | CASSVVVGTGGAGAEAFF
- | - | TRBJ2-7 | TRBV27 | TGTGCCAGCAGTTTACTTAGGGGTTACGAGCAGTACTTC | CASSLLRGYEQYF
- | TRBD1 | TRBJ1-2 | TRBV6-5 | TGTGCCAGCAGGTCGACAGGGGGTCATGGCTACACCTTC | CASRSTGGHGYTF
- | - | TRBJ2-7 | TRBV5-1 | TGCGCCAGCAGCTTCGGGGTCCCGAGGTCCTACGAGCAGTACTTC | CASSFGVPRSYEQYF
- | TRBD1 | TRBJ1-2 | TRBV18 | TGTGCCAGCTCACCGTCACAGGGGGCCGCGTGGGGCTACACCTTC | CASSPSQGAAWGYTF
- | - | TRBJ2-3 | TRBV19 | TGTGCCAGTAGCGTTGATAGTAAAGCGCAGTATTTT | CASSVDSKAQYF